This T cell receptor (beta chain) was profiled in a study of blood T cell repertoires in COVID-19. Looking at the study overall: COVID-19 samples collected from the United States, Italy and Spain covered acute and convalescent phases. Nucleic acid was either cDNA or gDNA, and it came from T cells, B-cell-depleted T cells, or PBMCs.

Original processing methods: Scientists estimated how many nucleated cells there were by amplifying reference gene primers. Some clones are missing from TCRdb's copy, which holds only in-frame ones; the method was immunoSEQ multiplex PCR. The V and J calls and the clone size are those of that table, but D and trimming were determined from the DNA. The table records tens of thousands of clones, over 80% of them present only once. The V gene's germline CDR1 is SGHNT and CDR2 YYREEE (reference sequence). J was trimmed by 7 bases and V by 4 bases; bases with no gene match: 4. The CDR3 is 13 residues long.

The chain combines TRBV5-4 with TRBJ2-1, with 8 bases fitting TRBD2. Sequencing was performed on peripheral blood. The sequence was obtained from a human donor in a cohort sampled during active COVID-19. CDR3 DNA sequence: TGTGCCAGCAGCACGTCGGGGGGGAATGAGCAGTTCTTC. This encodes CASSTSGGNEQFF.